One and the same sample provided the 30 T cell receptor beta chains below, sequenced in a study of vaccination and CD4 T cells after COVID-19. Treatment meaning: approximately nine-day PBMC culture with coronavirus spike peptide pools or control peptides (ViraFEST assay). The Oncomine TCR Beta short-read assay was what sequenced the DNA obtained from cultured CD4+ T cells. One entry per CDR3 protein, called by TCRdb with MiXCR from the PCR reads. The data contain approximately 9,500 distinct CDR3 sequences, 30% of them seen just once; the ten biggest clones take up 7.5% to 10%. These receptors lack a known antigen. Sample: CD4+ T cells from blood, cultured in vitro, taken after SARS-CoV-2 vaccination. These receptors originate from a human donor who had recovered from COVID-19.

V is TRBV5-1 and J is TRBJ2-5, with D possibly TRBD2 on 6 matching bases. Trimming shortened V by 2 bases and J by 4 bases, and 15 bases separated the two germline ends. The CDR3 length is 15 residues. Germline CDR1 and CDR2: SGHRS and YFSETQ. The CDR3 DNA follows: TGCGCCAGCAGCTTTTCACTAGCACAAGGAGAGACCCAGTACTTC. It specifies CASSFSLAQGETQYF.

This clonotype turned up a few times. V gene TRBV24-1 combines with J gene TRBJ2-5; 10 bases align to TRBD2. With 6 bases clipped from V and 7 bases from J, the junction kept 10 bases outside the gene matches. Germline values: CDR1 KGHDR, CDR2 SFDVKD. This CDR3 has 15 amino acids. CDR3 nucleotide sequence: TGTGCCACCAGTCCCTCAGCGGGAGGGCCCGGGACCCAGTACTTC. Its protein product is CATSPSAGGPGTQYF.

V usage is TRBV5-8 and J usage is TRBJ2-7; D is ambiguous. The CDR3 runs 14 residues. V was cut by 6 bases and J by 0 bases, with 13 bases left in between. Germline assignment: CDR1 SGHTS and CDR2 YDEGEE. Here the CDR3 DNA reads TGTGCCAGCAACTCCCGGATAGTCTCCTACGAGCAGTACTTC. This codes for CASNSRIVSYEQYF.

The chain carries TRBV28 and TRBJ2-7; 7 bases line up with TRBD1. Germline V gene lookup returns CDR1 MDHEN and CDR2 SYDVKM. The CDR3 spans 14 residues. Germline trimming cut 5 bases from V and 7 bases from J; bases unmatched to any gene: 11. CDR3 DNA sequence: TGTGCCAGCAGTCCCGGGACAGCCCTTTTGGAGCAGTACTTC. Its translation: CASSPGTALLEQYF.

The genes are TRBV7-9 and TRBJ1-3; 7 bases align to TRBD1. Looked up from germline, CDR1 is SEHNR and CDR2 is FQNEAQ (reference sequence). This CDR3 has 16 residues. Trimming removed 3 bases from V and 2 bases from J; junction bases left unmatched: 7. CDR3 nucleotides: TGTGCCAGCAGCTTGGTGGGACAGCCCACTGGAAACACCATATATTTT. Encoded protein: CASSLVGQPTGNTIYF.

This clonotype is labeled as large (0.1 to 1%). The chain joins TRBV28 to TRBJ2-6, with a weak D call TRBD1 (5 bases). The germline V gene has CDR1 MDHEN and CDR2 SYDVKM. This CDR3 is built from 15 residues. Trimming took 7 bases from V and 0 from J, leaving 10 bases between them. The CDR3 sequence is CASIRQSSGANVLTF. CDR3 DNA: TGTGCCAGCATCAGACAGAGCTCTGGGGCCAACGTCCTGACTTTC.

This clonotype was detected a few times. J is TRBJ1-1 and V is TRBV6-5, with D possibly TRBD1 on 5 matching bases. The CDR3 is made up of 16 amino acids. With 2 bases removed from V and 1 base from J, the gap between germline ends came to 14 bases. Germline V CDR1 and CDR2: MNHEY, SVGAGI. As DNA, the CDR3 is TGTGCCAGCAGTTACGTTGGTGGGGCCCCGAACACTGAAGCTTTCTTT. It encodes CASSYVGGAPNTEAFF.

The chain employs TRBV4-1 and TRBJ1-6; TRBD1 is a possible D gene (5 bases). Germline-derived CDR1 and CDR2 are MGHRA and YSYEKL. CDR3 length: 17 amino acids. V lost 4 bases to trimming and J lost 1 base, with 14 bases between them. The CDR3 loop is CASSPGAARSYNSPLHF. In DNA form, the CDR3 reads TGCGCCAGCAGCCCCGGGGCCGCAAGATCCTATAATTCACCCCTCCACTTT.

This clonotype is medium-sized within its sample. The rearrangement links TRBV20-1 to TRBJ1-5; D remains ambiguous. Germline CDR1 is DFQATT and CDR2 is SNEGSKA (reference sequence). This CDR3 contains 16 residues. V lost 0 bases, J lost 0 bases, and 12 bases lay in between. The CDR3 DNA is TGCAGTGCTAGAGATATGGCGGGTTTTAGCAATCAGCCCCAGCATTTT. Its translation is CSARDMAGFSNQPQHF.

This clonotype was recorded a few times. V gene TRBV2 combines with J gene TRBJ1-3, with D perhaps TRBD1 (5 bases). Trimming pared 3 bases from V and 2 bases from J, leaving 8 bases between. The length of the CDR3 is 14 residues. Per the germline V gene, CDR1 is SNHLY and CDR2 is FYNNEI. The CDR3 sequence is CASSEGVAGNTIYF. CDR3 nucleotide sequence: TGTGCCAGCAGTGAGGGGGTGGCTGGAAACACCATATATTTT. Complete variable domain (other parts from reference TRBV2 and TRBJ1-3): EPEVTQTPSHQVTQMGQEVILRCVPISNHLYFYWYRQILGQKVEFLVSFYNNEISEKSEIFDDQFSVERPDGSNFTLKIRSTKLEDSAMYFCASSEGVAGNTIYFGEGSWLTVV.

V and J are TRBV6-1 and TRBJ2-5, with 8 bases fitting TRBD2. The CDR3 contains 15 residues. CDR1 MNHNS and CDR2 SASEGT come from the germline V gene. Losses at the gene ends were 6 bases for V and 6 bases for J; bases not matched to a gene: 12. CDR3 residues: CASSRTSGPSQTQYF. DNA of the CDR3: TGTGCCAGCAGCCGTACTAGCGGACCTAGTCAGACCCAGTACTTC.

The chain recombines TRBV2 with TRBJ2-3; D remains ambiguous. V shed 7 bases and J shed 7 bases, with 18 bases lying between them. The CDR3 sequence is 14 residues long. Germline CDR1 reads SNHLY; CDR2 reads FYNNEI. The CDR3 protein is CASTETHTSNTQYF. Written as DNA, the CDR3 is TGTGCCAGCACGGAGACACATACGTCGAATACGCAGTATTTT.

This clonotype has a single count. The CDR3 DNA reads TGCAGCCAATCGGCGGGAGTGGTAGATACGCAGTATTTT. Translated: CSQSAGVVDTQYF. This chain joins TRBV29-1 and TRBJ2-3, with 7 nucleotides matching TRBD2. The CDR3 sequence is 13 residues long. J gave up 5 bases and V 8 bases, and 10 bases lay outside the gene matches. Germline CDR1 is SQVTM and CDR2 is ANQGSEA.

This clonotype is classed as medium-sized (0.01 to 0.1%). The J gene is TRBJ1-1, the V gene TRBV20-1; the match to TRBD1 covers 11 bases. This CDR3 comprises 16 residues. The germline V gene has CDR1 DFQATT and CDR2 SNEGSKA (reference sequence). With V trimmed by 1 base and J by 5 bases, 9 bases remained unmatched. As DNA, the CDR3 is TGCAGTGCTAGAGTGGTGGGACAGGGGGTATATACTGAAGCTTTCTTT. Translation: CSARVVGQGVYTEAFF.

This clonotype was seen more than once but under ten times. The CDR3 loop reads CATSVTSGPRDTQYF. The CDR3 nucleotides are TGTGCCACCAGTGTGACTAGCGGTCCAAGAGATACGCAGTATTTT. The V call is TRBV24-1, the J call TRBJ2-3; TRBD2 aligns across 9 bases. The CDR3 is 15 amino acids. V lost 5 bases and J lost 5; bases outside the gene matches: 7. The germline V gene encodes CDR1 KGHDR and CDR2 SFDVKD.

This chain uses TRBV25-1 with TRBJ2-1, with 10 bases aligning to TRBD2. Per germline, CDR1 MGHDK and CDR2 SYGVNS. With 1 base clipped from V and 7 bases from J, the junction kept 4 bases outside the gene matches. The CDR3 sequence is 15 residues long. Written as DNA, the CDR3 is TGTGCCAGCAGTGAATCAAGCGGGAGGGTGAATGAGCAGTTCTTC. Its protein product is CASSESSGRVNEQFF.

A few counts support this clonotype. J is TRBJ1-6 and V is TRBV27; TRBD1 matches 8 bases. This CDR3 comprises 15 residues. V gave up 5 bases and J gave up 10 bases; unmatched junction bases: 10. In germline, CDR1 is MNHEY, CDR2 SMNVEV (reference sequence). The CDR3, as DNA: TGTGCCAGCAGTCCCCGACAGGGGAACCGATCACCCCTCCACTTT. Protein product: CASSPRQGNRSPLHF.

This clonotype is large by share. V is TRBV6-1 and J is TRBJ1-1; no reliable D call. The length of the CDR3 is 12 residues. Trimming took off 5 bases at V and 0 bases at J, with 4 bases between the two ends. CDR1 and CDR2 from the germline V gene are MNHNS and SASEGT. The CDR3 DNA reads TGTGCCAGCAGTACAATGAACACTGAAGCTTTCTTT. Protein sequence: CASSTMNTEAFF.

The V and J genes are TRBV7-2 and TRBJ2-7; D gene ambiguous. Per germline, CDR1 SGHTA and CDR2 FQGNSA. The CDR3 contains 15 residues. Trimming left V 5 bases short and J 2 bases short, with 16 bases between. CDR3 residues: CASSRSTGTPYEQYF. CDR3 bases: TGTGCCAGCAGCCGCAGTACCGGAACCCCCTACGAGCAGTACTTC.

There are a few counts of this clonotype. The CDR3 loop is CASRPGQENYGYTF. DNA for the CDR3: TGTGCCAGCAGGCCGGGACAGGAGAACTATGGCTACACCTTC. The chain employs TRBV27 and TRBJ1-2; 8 bases are a match to TRBD1. This CDR3 is 14 amino acids long. CDR1 is MNHEY, CDR2 SMNVEV, per germline (reference sequence). V was pared by 6 bases and J by 2 bases, with 5 bases of the junction left unmatched.

The chain recombines TRBV19 with TRBJ2-6; 11 bases align to TRBD1. The CDR3 length is 17 residues. CDR1 and CDR2 (germline): LNHDA, SQIVND (reference sequence). J lost 0 bases, V lost 8 bases, and 6 bases had no gene match. The CDR3 coding sequence is TGTGCCAGTGCAACGGGACAGGGGGTCTCTGGGGCCAACGTCCTGACTTTC. Its protein is CASATGQGVSGANVLTF.

This sequence joins TRBV20-1 and TRBJ2-7, with 9 bases matching TRBD1. Trimming cost V 4 bases and J 1 base; bases outside gene matches: 8. Germline V lookup: CDR1 DFQATT, CDR2 SNEGSKA (reference sequence). This CDR3 is 15 amino acids long. CDR3 region: CSATSRDRVSYEQYF. The CDR3 DNA follows: TGCAGTGCTACTTCCCGGGACAGGGTATCCTACGAGCAGTACTTC.

This chain links TRBV6-1 with TRBJ1-2; TRBD1 matches 12 bases. V shed 10 bases and J 5 bases; nucleotides not matched to a gene: 14. Germline V gene sequence: CDR1 MNHNS, CDR2 SASEGT. This CDR3 has 16 amino acids. The CDR3 DNA sequence: TGTGCCATCGGGGACAGGGGGCTAGTTGAAGGATATGGCTACACCTTC. Translated, it gives CAIGDRGLVEGYGYTF.

The chain recombines TRBV27 with TRBJ1-3; D gene unclear. The CDR3 runs to 12 residues. Germline CDR1 and CDR2: MNHEY and SMNVEV (reference sequence). V was trimmed by 8 bases and J by 1 base, leaving 6 bases between them. CDR3 protein: CASRASGNTIYF. The CDR3, as DNA: TGTGCCAGCCGAGCGTCTGGAAACACCATATATTTT.

J is TRBJ2-6 and V is TRBV19; D could derive from TRBD1 or TRBD2 (5 bases each). The CDR3 has 16 amino acids. Germline V CDR1 and CDR2: LNHDA, SQIVND (reference sequence). V was shortened by 7 bases and J by 0 bases, with 13 bases between the two germline ends. CDR3 loop: CASNKGPSSGANVLTF. In nucleotides, the CDR3 is TGTGCCAGTAACAAGGGACCGAGCTCTGGGGCCAACGTCCTGACTTTC.

This clonotype is classed as large. As DNA, the CDR3 is TGTGCCAGCAGTTTTAAGGCAGGGGCGGAGACCCAGTACTTC. Its protein is CASSFKAGAETQYF. J is TRBJ2-5 and V is TRBV12-3 or TRBV12-4; weak D call: TRBD1 (6 bases). The CDR3 is 14 residues long. Trimming removed 3 bases from V and 5 bases from J, with 13 bases in between.

This clonotype ranks as medium-sized. The chain joins TRBV7-9 to TRBJ1-2; TRBD1 matches at 7 bases. Germline CDR1 and CDR2: SEHNR and FQNEAQ (reference sequence). This CDR3 is built from 15 residues. The ends lost 3 bases at V and 12 bases at J; junction bases unmatched: 16. CDR3 sequence: CASSFFSRQGWRNTF. The CDR3 coding sequence is TGTGCCAGCAGCTTCTTTTCTCGACAGGGATGGAGGAACACCTTC.

This chain joins TRBV29-1 and TRBJ2-1; 10 positions match TRBD2. Germline CDR1 and CDR2: SQVTM and ANQGSEA. The CDR3 runs to 14 residues. V shed 6 bases, J shed 3 bases, and the junction held 5 bases outside the gene matches. DNA for the CDR3: TGCAGCGTCCGACTAGCGGGTCTCTACAATGAGCAGTTCTTC. Protein sequence: CSVRLAGLYNEQFF.

The chain employs TRBV7-8 and TRBJ1-6, with 7 bases fitting TRBD1. Germline V CDR1 and CDR2: SGHVS, FQNEAQ. Trimming at V came to 2 bases and at J to 5 bases, leaving 6 bases not matched to a gene. This CDR3 contains 16 residues. The CDR3 DNA is TGTGCCAGCAGCTTATTTCAGCAGGGGGATAATTCACCCCTCCACTTT. Translated, it gives CASSLFQQGDNSPLHF.

V is TRBV10-3 and J is TRBJ2-5; the D gene is possibly TRBD1 (6 bases). The CDR3 length is 13 residues. The germline V gene encodes CDR1 ENHRY and CDR2 SYGVKD. The V end was cut by 8 bases, the J end by 1 base, with 11 bases between. The CDR3 loop reads CAIGQPLQETQYF. CDR3 coding DNA: TGTGCCATCGGACAGCCCCTCCAAGAGACCCAGTACTTC.